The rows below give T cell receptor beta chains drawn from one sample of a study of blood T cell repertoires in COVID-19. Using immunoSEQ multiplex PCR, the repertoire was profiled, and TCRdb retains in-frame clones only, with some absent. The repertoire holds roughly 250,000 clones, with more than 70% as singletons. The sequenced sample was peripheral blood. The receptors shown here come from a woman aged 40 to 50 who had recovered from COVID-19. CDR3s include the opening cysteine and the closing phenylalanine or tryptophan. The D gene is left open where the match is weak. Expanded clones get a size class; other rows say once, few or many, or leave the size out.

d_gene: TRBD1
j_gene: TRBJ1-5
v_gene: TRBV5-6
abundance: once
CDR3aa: CASSLRGTENQPQHF

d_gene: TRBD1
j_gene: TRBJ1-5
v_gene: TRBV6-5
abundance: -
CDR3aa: CASRAGQGSYQPQHF

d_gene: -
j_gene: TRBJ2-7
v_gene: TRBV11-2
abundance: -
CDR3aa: CASSADIGPAYEQYF

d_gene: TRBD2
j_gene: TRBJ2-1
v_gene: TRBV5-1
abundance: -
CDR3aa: CASSLEGLAAYNEQFF

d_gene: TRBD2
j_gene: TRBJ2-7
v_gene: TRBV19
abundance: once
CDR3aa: CASLTSGGTYEQYF

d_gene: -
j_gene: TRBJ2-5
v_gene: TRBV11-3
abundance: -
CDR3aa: CASSLGGTEGETQYF

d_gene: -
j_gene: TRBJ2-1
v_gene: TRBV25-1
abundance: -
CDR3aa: CASSPRSPWNEQFF

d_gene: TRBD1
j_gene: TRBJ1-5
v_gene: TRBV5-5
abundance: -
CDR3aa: CASSWGTGSSQPQHF

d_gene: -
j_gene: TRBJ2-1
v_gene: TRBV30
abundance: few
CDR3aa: CAWSDSAPTIILGNYNEQFF

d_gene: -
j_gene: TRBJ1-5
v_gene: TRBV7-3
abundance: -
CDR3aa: CASSLWGGQPQHF

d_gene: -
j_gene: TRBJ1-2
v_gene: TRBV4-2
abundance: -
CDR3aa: CASSQDWGGWYGYTF

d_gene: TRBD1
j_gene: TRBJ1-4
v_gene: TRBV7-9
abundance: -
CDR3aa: CASSFGTGGLPATNEKLFF

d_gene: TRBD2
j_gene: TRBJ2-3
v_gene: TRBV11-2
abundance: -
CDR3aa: CASSLGLAGGASTDTQYF

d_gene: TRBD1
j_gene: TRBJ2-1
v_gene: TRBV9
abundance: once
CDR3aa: CASSLLSGGSEQFF

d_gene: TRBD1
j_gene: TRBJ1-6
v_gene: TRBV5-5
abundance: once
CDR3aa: CASSLGVQGTYNSPLHF